This T cell receptor (beta chain) was identified during a study of response to subunit inactivated influenza vaccine (dated by TCRdb to about 2018). Describing the broader study: Deep quantitative profiling of the T cell receptor repertoire was used in the study to follow responses to a trivalent subunit inactivated influenza vaccine.

This clonotype was seen at least ten times. The antigen it recognizes is unknown. Base quality data are lacking; no much larger clone is found one base away. Overall study results and their limits: According to the authors, only a limited number of new T cells may be recruited by each seasonal influenza vaccination.

Libraries came from RT-PCR. Sequenced on an Illumina HiSeq 2500. TCRdb reprocessing: public reads trimmed at Q25 with fastp, clones called with MiXCR, in-frame beta chains kept. Rows matching on CDR3 protein sequence are summarized as one entry with the most common DNA and genes. The sample profile shows about 520,000 distinct CDR3 sequences; more than 7% of them were found once. Around 13% of the sample comes from the top ten. The sequencing used PBMCs from blood, collected around 25 months after vaccination. This clonotype originated in a man in his fifties or sixties who received an inactivated influenza vaccine. Donor details come from another sample of the same person, matched by shared clones.

The DNA reads as follows: TGCAGCGGGGAACGGGGAGGCACAGATACGCAGTATTTT. It specifies CSGERGGTDTQYF. The chain couples TRBV29-1 to TRBJ2-3; the D gene is possibly TRBD2, with 5 bases matching. The cysteine opens and the phenylalanine closes a CDR3 of 13 amino acids. Only the CDR3 DNA is retained, 39 bases long and in frame from the first base. Deletion took 7 bases off V and 1 base off J, with a span of 12 bases between the germline ends. The germline V gene specifies SQVTM as CDR1 and ANQGSEA as CDR2.